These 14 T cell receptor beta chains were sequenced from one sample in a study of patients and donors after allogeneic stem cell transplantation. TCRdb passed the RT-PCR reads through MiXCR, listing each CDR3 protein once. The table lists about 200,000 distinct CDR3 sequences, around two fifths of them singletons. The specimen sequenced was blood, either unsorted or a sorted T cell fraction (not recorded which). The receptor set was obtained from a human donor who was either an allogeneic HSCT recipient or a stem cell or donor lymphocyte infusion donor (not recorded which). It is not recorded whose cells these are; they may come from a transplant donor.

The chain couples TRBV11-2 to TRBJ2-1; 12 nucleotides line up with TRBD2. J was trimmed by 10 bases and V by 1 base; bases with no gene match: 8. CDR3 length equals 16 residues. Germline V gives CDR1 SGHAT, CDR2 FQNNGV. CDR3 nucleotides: TGTGCCAGCAGCTTAGCCCGAACTGGACTAGCGGGGGAGCAGTTCTTC. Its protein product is CASSLARTGLAGEQFF.

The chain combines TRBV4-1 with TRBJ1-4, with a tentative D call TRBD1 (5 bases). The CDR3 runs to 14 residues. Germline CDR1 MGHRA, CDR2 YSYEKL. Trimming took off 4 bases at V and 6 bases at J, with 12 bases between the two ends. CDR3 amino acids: CASSPTGTDEKLFF. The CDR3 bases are TGCGCCAGCAGCCCCACCGGGACGGATGAAAAACTGTTTTTT.

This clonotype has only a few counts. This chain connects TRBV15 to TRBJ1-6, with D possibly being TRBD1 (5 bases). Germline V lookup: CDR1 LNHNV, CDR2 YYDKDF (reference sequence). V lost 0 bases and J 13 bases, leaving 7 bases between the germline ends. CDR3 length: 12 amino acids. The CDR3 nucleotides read TGTGCCACCAGCAGAGAAGGGGAGCCCCTCCACTTT. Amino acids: CATSREGEPLHF.

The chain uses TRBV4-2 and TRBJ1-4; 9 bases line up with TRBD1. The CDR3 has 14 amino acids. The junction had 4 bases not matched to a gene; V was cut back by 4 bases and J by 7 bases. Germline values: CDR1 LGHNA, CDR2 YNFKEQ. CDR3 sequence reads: CASSLRQGGEKLFF. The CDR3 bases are TGTGCCAGCAGCCTTCGACAGGGGGGTGAAAAACTGTTTTTT.

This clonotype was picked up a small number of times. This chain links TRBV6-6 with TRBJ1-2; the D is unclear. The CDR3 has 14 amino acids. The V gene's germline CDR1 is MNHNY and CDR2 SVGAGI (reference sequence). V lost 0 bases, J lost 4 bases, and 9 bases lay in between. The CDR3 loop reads CASSYSEGPYGYTF. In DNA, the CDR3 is TGTGCCAGCAGTTACTCGGAAGGGCCCTATGGCTACACCTTC.

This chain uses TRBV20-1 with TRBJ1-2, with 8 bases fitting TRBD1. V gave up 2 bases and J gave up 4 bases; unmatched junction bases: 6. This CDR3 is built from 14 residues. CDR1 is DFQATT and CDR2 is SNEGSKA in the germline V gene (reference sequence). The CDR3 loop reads CSARTGQEGYGYTF. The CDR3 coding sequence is TGCAGTGCTAGAACGGGACAGGAGGGCTATGGCTACACCTTC.

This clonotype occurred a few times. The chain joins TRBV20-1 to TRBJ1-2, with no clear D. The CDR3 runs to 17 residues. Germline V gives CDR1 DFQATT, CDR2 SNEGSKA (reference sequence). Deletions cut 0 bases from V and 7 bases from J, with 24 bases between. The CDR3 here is CSARDRHRSTLKRGYTF. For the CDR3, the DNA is TGCAGTGCTAGAGATCGGCACCGCTCAACTTTGAAGCGTGGCTACACCTTC.

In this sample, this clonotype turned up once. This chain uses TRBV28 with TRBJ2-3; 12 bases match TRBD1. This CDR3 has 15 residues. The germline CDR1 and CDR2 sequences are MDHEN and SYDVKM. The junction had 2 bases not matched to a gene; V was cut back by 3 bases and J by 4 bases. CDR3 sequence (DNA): TGTGCCAGCAGTTTGGGGACAGGGGGCGCAGATACGCAGTATTTT. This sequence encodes CASSLGTGGADTQYF.

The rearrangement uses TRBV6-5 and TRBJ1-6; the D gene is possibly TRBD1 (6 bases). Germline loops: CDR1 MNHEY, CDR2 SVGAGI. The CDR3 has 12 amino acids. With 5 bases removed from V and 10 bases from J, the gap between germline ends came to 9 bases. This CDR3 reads CASSAGESPLHF. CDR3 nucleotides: TGTGCCAGCAGTGCAGGGGAGTCACCCCTCCACTTT.

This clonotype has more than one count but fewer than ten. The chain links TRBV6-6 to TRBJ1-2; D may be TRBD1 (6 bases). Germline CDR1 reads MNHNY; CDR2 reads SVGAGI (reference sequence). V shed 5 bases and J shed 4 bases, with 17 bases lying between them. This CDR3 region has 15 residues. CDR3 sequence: CASSPTGSDSYGYTF. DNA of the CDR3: TGTGCCAGCAGTCCGACCGGTTCGGACAGCTATGGCTACACCTTC.

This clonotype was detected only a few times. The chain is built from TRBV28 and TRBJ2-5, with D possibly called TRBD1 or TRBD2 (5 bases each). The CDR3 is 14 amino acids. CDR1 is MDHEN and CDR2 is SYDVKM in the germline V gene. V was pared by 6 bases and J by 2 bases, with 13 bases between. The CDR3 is CASRTGTVQETQYF. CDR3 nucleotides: TGTGCCAGCAGAACCGGGACCGTACAAGAGACCCAGTACTTC.

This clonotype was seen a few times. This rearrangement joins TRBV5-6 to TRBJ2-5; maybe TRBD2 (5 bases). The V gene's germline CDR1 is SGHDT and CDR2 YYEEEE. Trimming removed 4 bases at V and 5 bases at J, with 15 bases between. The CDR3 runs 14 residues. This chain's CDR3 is CASSLRTRVETQYF. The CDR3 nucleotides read TGTGCCAGCAGCCTAAGGACGAGGGTGGAGACCCAGTACTTC.

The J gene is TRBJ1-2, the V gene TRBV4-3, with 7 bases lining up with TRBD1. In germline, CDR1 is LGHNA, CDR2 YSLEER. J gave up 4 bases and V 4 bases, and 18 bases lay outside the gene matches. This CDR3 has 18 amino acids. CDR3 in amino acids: CASSPYAGAPDRAYGYTF. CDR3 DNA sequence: TGCGCCAGCAGCCCTTATGCAGGAGCCCCCGACAGGGCCTATGGCTACACCTTC.

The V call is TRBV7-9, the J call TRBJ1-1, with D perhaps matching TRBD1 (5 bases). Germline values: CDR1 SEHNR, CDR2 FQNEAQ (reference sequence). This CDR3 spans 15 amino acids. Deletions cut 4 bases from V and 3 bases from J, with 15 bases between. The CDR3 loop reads CASSWGLLVDTEAFF. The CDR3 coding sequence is TGTGCCAGCAGCTGGGGACTCCTTGTGGACACTGAAGCTTTCTTT.